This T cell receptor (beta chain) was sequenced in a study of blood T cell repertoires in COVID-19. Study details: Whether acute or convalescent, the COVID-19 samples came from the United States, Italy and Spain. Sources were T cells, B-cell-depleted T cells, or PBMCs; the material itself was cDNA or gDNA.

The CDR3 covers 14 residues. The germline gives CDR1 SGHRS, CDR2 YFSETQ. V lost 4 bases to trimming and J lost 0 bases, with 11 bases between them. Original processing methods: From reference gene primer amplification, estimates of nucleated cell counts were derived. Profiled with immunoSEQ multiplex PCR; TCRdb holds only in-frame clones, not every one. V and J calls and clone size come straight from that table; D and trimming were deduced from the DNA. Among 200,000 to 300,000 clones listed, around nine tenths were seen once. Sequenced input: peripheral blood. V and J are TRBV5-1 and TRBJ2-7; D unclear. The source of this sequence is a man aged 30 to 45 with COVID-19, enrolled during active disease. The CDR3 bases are TGCGCCAGCAGCCTACCGACGGGCTCCTACGAGCAGTACTTC. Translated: CASSLPTGSYEQYF. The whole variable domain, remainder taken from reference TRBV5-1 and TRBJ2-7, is KAGVTQTPRYLIKTRGQQVTLSCSPISGHRSVSWYQQTPGQGLQFLFEYFSETQRNKGNFPGRFSGRQFSNSRSEMNVSTLELGDSALYLCASSLPTGSYEQYFGPGTRLTVT.